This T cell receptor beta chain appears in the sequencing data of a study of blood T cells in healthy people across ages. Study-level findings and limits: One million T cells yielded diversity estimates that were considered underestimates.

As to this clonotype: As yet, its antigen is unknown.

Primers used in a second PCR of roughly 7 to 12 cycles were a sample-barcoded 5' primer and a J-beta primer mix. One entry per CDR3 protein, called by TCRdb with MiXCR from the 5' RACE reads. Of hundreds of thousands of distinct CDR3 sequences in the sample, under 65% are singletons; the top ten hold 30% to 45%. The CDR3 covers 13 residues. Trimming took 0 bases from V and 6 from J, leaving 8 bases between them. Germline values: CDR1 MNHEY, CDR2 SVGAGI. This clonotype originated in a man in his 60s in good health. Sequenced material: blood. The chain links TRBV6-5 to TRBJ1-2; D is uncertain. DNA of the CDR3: TGTGCCAGCAGTTACTCGAGGGCCAATGGCTACACCTTC. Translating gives CASSYSRANGYTF.